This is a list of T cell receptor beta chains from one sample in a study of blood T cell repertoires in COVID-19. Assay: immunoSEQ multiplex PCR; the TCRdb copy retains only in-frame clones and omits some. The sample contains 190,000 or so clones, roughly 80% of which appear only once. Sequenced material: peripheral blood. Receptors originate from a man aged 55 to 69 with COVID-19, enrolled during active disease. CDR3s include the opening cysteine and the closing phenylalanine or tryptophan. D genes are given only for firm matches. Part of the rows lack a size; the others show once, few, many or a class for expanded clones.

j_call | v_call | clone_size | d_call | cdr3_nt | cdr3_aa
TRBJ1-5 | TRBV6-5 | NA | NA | TGTGCCAGCAGTACTCCAGGGTATCCCCAGCATTTT | CASSTPGYPQHF
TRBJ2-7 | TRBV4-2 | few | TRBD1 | TGTGCCAGCAGCCAAGGAGGGACAGGGTACGAGCAGTACTTC | CASSQGGTGYEQYF
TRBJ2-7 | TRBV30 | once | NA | TGTGCCTGGAGGACCCCCGGGAGTGGGGATTACGAGCAGTACTTC | CAWRTPGSGDYEQYF
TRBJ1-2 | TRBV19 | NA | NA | TGTGCCAGTGGCTCCTATGGCTACACCTTC | CASGSYGYTF
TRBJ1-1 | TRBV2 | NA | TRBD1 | TGTGCCAGCAGTGGGGACAGCACTGAAGCTTTCTTT | CASSGDSTEAFF
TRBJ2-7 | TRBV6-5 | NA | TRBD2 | TGTGCCAGCAGTAGACTAGCGGGGGGATACGAGCAGTACTTC | CASSRLAGGYEQYF
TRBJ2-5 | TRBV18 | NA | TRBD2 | TGTGCCAGCTCACCACCTAGCGGGAAGGGGGAGACCCAGTACTTC | CASSPPSGKGETQYF
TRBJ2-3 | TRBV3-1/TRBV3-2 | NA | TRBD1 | TGTGCCAGCAGCCTTCGGACAGGTGCAGATACGCAGTATTTT | CASSLRTGADTQYF
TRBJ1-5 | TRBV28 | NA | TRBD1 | TGTGCCAGCAGTGGGACAGGGTTAAATCAGCCCCAGCATTTT | CASSGTGLNQPQHF
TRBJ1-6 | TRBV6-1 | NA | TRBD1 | TGTGCCAGCAGTGAAGTGGGACAGGGTAGAAGATACAATTCACCCCTCCACTTT | CASSEVGQGRRYNSPLHF
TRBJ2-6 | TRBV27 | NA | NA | TGTGCCAGCAGTTTGAGGACTGTCGCAGTCTCTGGGGCCAACGTCCTGACTTTC | CASSLRTVAVSGANVLTF
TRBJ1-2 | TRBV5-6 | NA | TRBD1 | TGTGCCAGCAGCTTGTTACTGAAAGGGGGCGTCTATGGCTACACCTTC | CASSLLLKGGVYGYTF
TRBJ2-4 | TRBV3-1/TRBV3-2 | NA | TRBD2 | TGTGCCAGCAGCCAAGATCGCGGGACTAGCGGTTACTTGGGCGTCAAAAACATTCAGTACTTC | CASSQDRGTSGYLGVKNIQYF
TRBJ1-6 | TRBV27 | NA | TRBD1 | TGTGCCAGCAGTCCACAAGGACAGGGTAATTCACCCCTCCACTTT | CASSPQGQGNSPLHF
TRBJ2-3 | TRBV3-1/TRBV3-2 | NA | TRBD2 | TGTGCCAGCAGCCAAGGGCTAGCGGCCACAGATACGCAGTATTTT | CASSQGLAATDTQYF